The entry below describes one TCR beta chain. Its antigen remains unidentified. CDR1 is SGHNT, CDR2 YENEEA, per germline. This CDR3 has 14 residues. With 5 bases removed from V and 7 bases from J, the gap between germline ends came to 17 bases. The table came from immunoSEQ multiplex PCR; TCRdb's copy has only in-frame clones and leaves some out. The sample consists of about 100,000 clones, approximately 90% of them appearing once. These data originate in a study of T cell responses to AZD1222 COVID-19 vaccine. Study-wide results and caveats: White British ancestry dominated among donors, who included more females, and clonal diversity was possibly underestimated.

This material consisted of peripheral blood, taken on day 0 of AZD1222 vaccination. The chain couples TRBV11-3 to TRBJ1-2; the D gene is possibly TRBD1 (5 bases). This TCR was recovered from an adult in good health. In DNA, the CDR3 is TGTGCCAGCAGCCGGACGGGCCTGGGGGGTGGCTACACCTTC. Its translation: CASSRTGLGGGYTF.